These 21 T cell receptor beta chains originate from one sample sequenced in a study of blood T cell repertoires in COVID-19. Sequenced by immunoSEQ multiplex PCR; TCRdb stores in-frame clones only, minus some. The sample lists fewer than 400,000 clones, 90% occurring once. The sample comprised peripheral blood. The receptors stem from a young woman with COVID-19, enrolled during active disease.

V gene TRBV7-9 combines with J gene TRBJ2-3, with a possible D match to TRBD1 (5 bases). The CDR3 length is 16 residues. Germline V lookup: CDR1 SEHNR, CDR2 FQNEAQ (reference sequence). The V and J ends lost 5 bases and 2 bases respectively, with 17 bases between them. The CDR3 nucleotides read TGTGCCAGCAGCGGCAGGGTCCGCCTCGACACAGATACGCAGTATTTT. Translating it yields CASSGRVRLDTDTQYF.

This chain links TRBV3-1 (or the pseudogene TRBV3-2) with TRBJ2-1, with D possibly TRBD2 on 5 matching bases. Germline-derived CDR1 and CDR2 are LGHDT and YNNKEL (reference sequence). The length of the CDR3 is 18 residues. V gave up 3 bases and J gave up 1 base, with 19 bases separating them. CDR3 loop: CASSHQFRGSTSYNEQFF. CDR3 bases: TGTGCCAGCAGCCATCAGTTCAGAGGGAGTACGTCCTACAATGAGCAGTTCTTC.

This clone was counted a single time. V is TRBV7-8 and J is TRBJ2-5, with 8 bases that match TRBD1. Germline V gene sequence: CDR1 SGHVS, CDR2 FQNEAQ. Trimming removed 2 bases from V and 5 bases from J; junction bases left unmatched: 7. The CDR3 extends over 15 amino acids. CDR3 loop: CASSLWTGRPETQYF. Written as DNA, the CDR3 is TGTGCCAGCAGCTTATGGACAGGGAGACCGGAGACCCAGTACTTC.

The rearrangement joins TRBV10-3 to TRBJ1-5, with D possibly TRBD1 on 6 matching bases. The CDR3 is made up of 14 amino acids. Germline V gives CDR1 ENHRY, CDR2 SYGVKD. Between the trimmed V and J ends, which lost 3 bases and 4 bases, there was a span of 10 bases. The CDR3 nucleotides read TGTGCCATCAGTGACTTGGGGGCGAATCAGCCCCAGCATTTT. It encodes CAISDLGANQPQHF.

The rearrangement joins TRBV6-6 to TRBJ2-7; the match to TRBD1 covers 9 bases. With 5 bases clipped from V and 1 base from J, the junction kept 9 bases outside the gene matches. CDR3 size: 16 residues. The germline V gene encodes CDR1 MNHNY and CDR2 SVGAGI (reference sequence). CDR3 sequence: CASSPRRGQGSYEQYF. Here the CDR3 DNA reads TGTGCCAGCAGTCCCCGGAGGGGACAGGGATCCTACGAGCAGTACTTC.

This rearrangement joins TRBV3-1 (or the pseudogene TRBV3-2) to TRBJ1-3; TRBD1 aligns across 7 bases. Germline assignment: CDR1 LGHDT and CDR2 YNNKEL (reference sequence). Trimming at V came to 5 bases and at J to 8 bases, leaving 9 bases not matched to a gene. This CDR3 comprises 14 residues. CDR3 nucleotides: TGTGCCAGCAGCATTCCGGGACAGTCGCACACCATATATTTT. Encoded protein: CASSIPGQSHTIYF.

The chain recombines TRBV5-5 with TRBJ2-1; TRBD2 matches at 9 bases. CDR1 is SGHKS and CDR2 is YYEKEE in the germline V gene (reference sequence). The CDR3 is made up of 15 amino acids. V was pared by 0 bases and J by 6 bases, with 4 bases of the junction left unmatched. The CDR3 here is CASSLGSGRVNEQFF. The CDR3, as DNA: TGTGCCAGCAGCTTGGGTAGCGGGAGAGTCAATGAGCAGTTCTTC.

In this sample, this clone turned up once. The chain joins TRBV18 to TRBJ1-4; 8 positions match TRBD1. The V and J ends lost 3 bases and 2 bases, in that order; junction bases with no gene match: 2. This CDR3 spans 15 amino acids. CDR1 is KGHSH and CDR2 is LQKENI in the germline V gene. CDR3 in amino acids: CASSPNRGTNEKLFF. CDR3 sequence (DNA): TGTGCCAGCTCACCCAACAGGGGGACTAATGAAAAACTGTTTTTT.

The chain is built from TRBV28 and TRBJ1-2; 10 nucleotides line up with TRBD1. J lost 7 bases, V lost 6 bases, and 14 bases had no gene match. Germline V CDR1 and CDR2: MDHEN, SYDVKM. CDR3 size: 16 residues. Written as DNA, the CDR3 is TGTGCCAGCAGGTCCGAGACAGGGGGCTTTATCCGTGGCTACACCTTC. This codes for CASRSETGGFIRGYTF.

This sequence joins TRBV5-1 and TRBJ1-4, with a possible D match to TRBD1 (5 bases). The V end lost 1 base, the J end lost 8 bases, and 15 bases lay between the germline ends. Germline assignment: CDR1 SGHRS and CDR2 YFSETQ. The CDR3 totals 15 residues. The CDR3 region is CASSLSLGLGEKLFF. In DNA, the CDR3 is TGCGCCAGCAGCTTGTCGCTGGGACTAGGGGAAAAACTGTTTTTT.

The chain joins TRBV4-2 to TRBJ2-1, with 8 nucleotides matching TRBD2. J was trimmed by 0 bases and V by 1 base; bases with no gene match: 5. Looked up from germline, CDR1 is LGHNA and CDR2 is YNFKEQ. The CDR3 covers 17 residues. This CDR3 is CASSQVSSGSSYNEQFF. The DNA for the CDR3 is TGTGCCAGCAGCCAAGTCTCCAGCGGGAGCTCCTACAATGAGCAGTTCTTC.

The chain recombines TRBV27 with TRBJ1-2, with a possible D match to TRBD1 (6 bases). CDR1 and CDR2 (germline): MNHEY, SMNVEV (reference sequence). The CDR3 consists of 16 residues. V lost 5 bases to trimming and J lost 6 bases, with 22 bases between them. DNA of the CDR3: TGTGCCAGCAGTCCCCACGTCAAAAGGGACACGAATGGCTACACCTTC. Translating it yields CASSPHVKRDTNGYTF.

This chain joins TRBV29-1 and TRBJ2-7, with 7 nucleotides matching TRBD2. Germline lookup yields CDR1 SQVTM and CDR2 ANQGSEA. The CDR3 contains 14 residues. J lost 3 bases, V lost 4 bases, and 9 bases had no gene match. CDR3 in amino acids: CSVGEGLGDYEQYF. The CDR3 nucleotides are TGCAGCGTTGGGGAAGGACTAGGAGACTACGAGCAGTACTTC.

The chain is built from TRBV19 and TRBJ1-2; 8 nucleotides agree with TRBD1. The CDR3 sequence is 14 residues long. V trimming: 0 bases; J trimming: 4 bases; junction bases outside the gene matches: 1. Germline values: CDR1 LNHDA, CDR2 SQIVND (reference sequence). The CDR3 sequence: CASSIETGGYGYTF. In nucleotides, the CDR3 is TGTGCCAGTAGTATAGAAACAGGGGGCTATGGCTACACCTTC.

To note about this clone: The sample has other DNA sequences that encode this CDR3 too. This chain uses TRBV9 with TRBJ2-3; 15 positions agree with TRBD2. The CDR3 is 16 residues long. The J segment lost 3 bases and the V segment lost 2 bases, leaving 1 base of the junction unmatched. The germline CDR1 and CDR2 sequences are SGDLS and YYNGEE. In DNA form, the CDR3 reads TGTGCCAGCAGCGTCGGGACTAGCGGGAGGACAGATACGCAGTATTTT. Translated, it gives CASSVGTSGRTDTQYF.

This clone was observed once. The J gene is TRBJ1-2, the V gene TRBV5-4; D unclear. The germline CDR1 and CDR2 sequences are SGHNT and YYREEE (reference sequence). Between the trimmed V and J ends, which lost 0 bases and 6 bases, there was a span of 9 bases. CDR3 length equals 13 residues. For the CDR3, the DNA is TGTGCCAGCAGCTTGGGGGCCGTGGATGGCTACACCTTC. It translates to CASSLGAVDGYTF.

V usage is TRBV18 and J usage is TRBJ2-5; D is possibly TRBD2 (6 bases). V lost 6 bases and J 5 bases, leaving 22 bases between the germline ends. Germline V gives CDR1 KGHSH, CDR2 LQKENI. CDR3 length: 16 amino acids. This chain's CDR3 is CASSPTPPGVGETQYF. In nucleotides, the CDR3 is TGTGCCAGCTCTCCTACCCCACCGGGAGTGGGGGAGACCCAGTACTTC. Drawing the rest from reference TRBV18 and TRBJ2-5, the complete variable domain is NAGVMQNPRHLVRRRGQEARLRCSPMKGHSHVYWYRQLPEEGLKFMVYLQKENIIDESGMPKERFSAEFPKEGPSILRIQQVVRGDSAAYFCASSPTPPGVGETQYFGPGTRLLVL.

The chain has TRBV19 and TRBJ2-5; 10 bases match TRBD2. The germline V gene has CDR1 LNHDA and CDR2 SQIVND (reference sequence). CDR3 length equals 16 residues. The trim removed 3 bases at V and 2 bases at J, leaving 6 bases unmatched. Here the CDR3 reads CASSIPRTSGQETQYF. In nucleotides, the CDR3 is TGTGCCAGTAGTATTCCCCGGACTAGCGGACAAGAGACCCAGTACTTC.

This clone was recorded once. The rearrangement joins TRBV6-5 to TRBJ2-1; D perhaps matches TRBD1 (6 bases). The ends were cut back, 4 bases at V and 7 bases at J, with 14 bases in the middle. Germline loops: CDR1 MNHEY, CDR2 SVGAGI. The CDR3 contains 14 residues. Here the CDR3 reads CASSLGHSFNEQFF. The CDR3 nucleotides are TGTGCCAGCAGTTTGGGACATTCTTTTAATGAGCAGTTCTTC.

This chain connects TRBV15 to TRBJ2-1; 8 nucleotides align to TRBD2. Germline trimming cut 5 bases from V and 3 bases from J; bases unmatched to any gene: 15. The length of the CDR3 is 18 residues. Germline values: CDR1 LNHNV, CDR2 YYDKDF (reference sequence). The chain's CDR3 is CATSSKLTSDSVYNEQFF. The CDR3 DNA follows: TGTGCCACCAGCTCTAAACTGACTAGCGACTCGGTCTACAATGAGCAGTTCTTC.

This sequence joins TRBV7-2 and TRBJ2-7; TRBD2 agrees at 11 bases. Germline trimming cut 5 bases from V and 7 bases from J; bases unmatched to any gene: 7. The CDR3 has 14 amino acids. Germline CDR1 SGHTA, CDR2 FQGNSA. In nucleotides, the CDR3 is TGTGCCAGCAGCGCTCCGGGACTAGCGGCTGAGCAGTACTTC. Translation gives CASSAPGLAAEQYF.